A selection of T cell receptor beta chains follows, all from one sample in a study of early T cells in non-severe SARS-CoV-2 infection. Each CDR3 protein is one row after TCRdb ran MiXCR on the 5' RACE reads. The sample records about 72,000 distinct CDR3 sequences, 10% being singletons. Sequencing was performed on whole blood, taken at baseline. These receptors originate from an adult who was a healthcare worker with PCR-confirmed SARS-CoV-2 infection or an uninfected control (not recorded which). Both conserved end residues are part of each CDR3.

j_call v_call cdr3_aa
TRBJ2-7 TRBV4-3 CASSQEPGGISEQYF
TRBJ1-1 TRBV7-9 CASSSREGRTEAFF
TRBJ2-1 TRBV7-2 CASSLASSGGHNEQFF
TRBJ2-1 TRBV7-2 CASSPRYGNEQFF
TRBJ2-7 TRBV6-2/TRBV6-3 CASTSGYEQYF
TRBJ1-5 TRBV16 CASSHGQAGNQPQHF
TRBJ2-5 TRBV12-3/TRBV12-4 CASTFQSSGGTQETQYF
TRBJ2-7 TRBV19 CASSIEKGSSYEQYF
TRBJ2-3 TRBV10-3 CAISESRDGVDNTDTQYF
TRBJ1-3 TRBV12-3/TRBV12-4 CASTGRNTIYF
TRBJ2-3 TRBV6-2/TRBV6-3 CASKRLGPTGTDTQYF
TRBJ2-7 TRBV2 CASSLPGQGSYEQYF